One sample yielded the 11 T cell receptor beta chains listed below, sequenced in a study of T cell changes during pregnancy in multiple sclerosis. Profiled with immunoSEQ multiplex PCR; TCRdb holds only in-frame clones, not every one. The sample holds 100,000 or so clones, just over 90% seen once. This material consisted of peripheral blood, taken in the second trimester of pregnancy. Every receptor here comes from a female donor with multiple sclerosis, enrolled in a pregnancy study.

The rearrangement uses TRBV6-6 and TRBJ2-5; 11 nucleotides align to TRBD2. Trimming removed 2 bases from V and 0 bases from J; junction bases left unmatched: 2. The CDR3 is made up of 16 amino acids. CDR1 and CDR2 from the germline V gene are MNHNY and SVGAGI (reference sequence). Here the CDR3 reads CASSYKGLADQETQYF. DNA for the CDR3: TGTGCCAGCAGTTACAAGGGACTAGCGGACCAAGAGACCCAGTACTTC.

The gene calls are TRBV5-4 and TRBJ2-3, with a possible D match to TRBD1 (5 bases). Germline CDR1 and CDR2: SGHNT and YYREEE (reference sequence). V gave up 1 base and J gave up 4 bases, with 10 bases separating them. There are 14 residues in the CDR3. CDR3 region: CASSLRQGADTQYF. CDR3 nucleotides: TGTGCCAGCAGCTTGCGGCAGGGCGCAGATACGCAGTATTTT.

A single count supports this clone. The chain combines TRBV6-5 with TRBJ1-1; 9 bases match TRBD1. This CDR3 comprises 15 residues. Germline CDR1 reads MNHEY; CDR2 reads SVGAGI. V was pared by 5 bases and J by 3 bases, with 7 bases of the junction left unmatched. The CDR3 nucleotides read TGTGCCAGCAGTGGACAGGGGATGAAGGACACTGAAGCTTTCTTT. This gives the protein CASSGQGMKDTEAFF.

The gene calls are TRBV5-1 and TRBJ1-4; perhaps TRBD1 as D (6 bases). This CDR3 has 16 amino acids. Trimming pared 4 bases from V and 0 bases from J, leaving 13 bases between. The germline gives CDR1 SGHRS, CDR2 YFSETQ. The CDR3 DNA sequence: TGCGCCAGCAGCCTAAGAGGACAGACAACTAATGAAAAACTGTTTTTT. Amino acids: CASSLRGQTTNEKLFF. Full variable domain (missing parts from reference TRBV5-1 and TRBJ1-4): KAGVTQTPRYLIKTRGQQVTLSCSPISGHRSVSWYQQTPGQGLQFLFEYFSETQRNKGNFPGRFSGRQFSNSRSEMNVSTLELGDSALYLCASSLRGQTTNEKLFFGSGTQLSVL.

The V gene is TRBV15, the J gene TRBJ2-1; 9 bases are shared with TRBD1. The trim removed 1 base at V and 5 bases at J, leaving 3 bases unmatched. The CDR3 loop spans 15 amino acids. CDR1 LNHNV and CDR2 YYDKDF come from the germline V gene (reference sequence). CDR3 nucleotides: TGTGCCACCAGCAGAGTCGGGACAGGGAACAATGAGCAGTTCTTC. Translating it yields CATSRVGTGNNEQFF.

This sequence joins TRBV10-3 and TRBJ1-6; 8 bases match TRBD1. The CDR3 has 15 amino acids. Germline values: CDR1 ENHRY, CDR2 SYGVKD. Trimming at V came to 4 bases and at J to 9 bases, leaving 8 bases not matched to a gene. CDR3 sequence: CAISGTGGLSSPLHF. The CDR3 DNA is TGTGCCATCAGTGGAACAGGGGGATTAAGTTCACCCCTCCACTTT.

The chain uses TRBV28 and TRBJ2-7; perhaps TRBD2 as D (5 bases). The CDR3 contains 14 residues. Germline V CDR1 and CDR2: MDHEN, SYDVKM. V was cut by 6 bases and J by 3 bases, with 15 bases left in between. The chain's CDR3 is CASRASGWSYEQYF. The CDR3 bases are TGTGCCAGCAGAGCCAGCGGTTGGAGCTACGAGCAGTACTTC.

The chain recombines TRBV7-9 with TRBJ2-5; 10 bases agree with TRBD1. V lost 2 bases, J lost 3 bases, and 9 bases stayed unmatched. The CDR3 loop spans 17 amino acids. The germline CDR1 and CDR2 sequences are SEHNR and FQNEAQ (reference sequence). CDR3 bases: TGTGCCAGCAGCTTAAAGCCTATGGGACAGGGGAAAGAGACCCAGTACTTC. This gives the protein CASSLKPMGQGKETQYF.

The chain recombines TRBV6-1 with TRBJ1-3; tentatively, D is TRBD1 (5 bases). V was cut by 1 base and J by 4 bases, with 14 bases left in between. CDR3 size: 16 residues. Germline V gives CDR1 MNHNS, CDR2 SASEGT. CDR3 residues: CASSEGRMAGGNTIYF. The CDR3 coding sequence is TGTGCCAGCAGTGAAGGAAGGATGGCAGGGGGAAACACCATATATTTT.

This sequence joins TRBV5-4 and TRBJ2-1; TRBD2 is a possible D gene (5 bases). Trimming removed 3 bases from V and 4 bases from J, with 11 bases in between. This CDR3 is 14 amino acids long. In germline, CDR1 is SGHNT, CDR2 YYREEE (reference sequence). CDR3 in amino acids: CASSSLGRYNEQFF. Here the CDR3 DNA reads TGTGCCAGCAGCTCCTTGGGGAGATACAATGAGCAGTTCTTC.

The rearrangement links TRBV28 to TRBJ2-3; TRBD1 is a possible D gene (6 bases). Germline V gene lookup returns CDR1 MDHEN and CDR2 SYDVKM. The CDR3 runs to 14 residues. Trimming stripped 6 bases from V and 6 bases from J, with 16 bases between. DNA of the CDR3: TGTGCCAGCAGCCGCCCTACAGGGATCGATACGCAGTATTTT. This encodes CASSRPTGIDTQYF.